These 25 T cell receptor beta chains were sequenced from one sample in a study of blood T cell repertoires in COVID-19. TCRdb's copy holds only in-frame clones and misses some; the assay was immunoSEQ multiplex PCR. Of a few hundred thousand clones listed, roughly 89% are singletons. Sequencing was performed on PBMCs or T cells enriched from blood (not recorded which). These TCRs come from a woman between 35 and 50 years old who had recovered from COVID-19.

The rearrangement links TRBV9 to TRBJ1-1; D is undetermined. Looked up from germline, CDR1 is SGDLS and CDR2 is YYNGEE. V lost 1 base to trimming and J lost 0 bases, with 7 bases between them. This CDR3 contains 14 residues. This chain's CDR3 is CASSVRDLNTEAFF. DNA for the CDR3: TGTGCCAGCAGCGTACGGGATCTGAACACTGAAGCTTTCTTT.

This clone was counted between two and nine times. V usage is TRBV11-2 and J usage is TRBJ2-4; a possible D gene is TRBD2 (5 bases). The CDR3 covers 16 residues. Germline V gives CDR1 SGHAT, CDR2 FQNNGV. Deletions cut 5 bases from V and 0 bases from J, with 14 bases between. This chain's CDR3 is CASSPQRTIAKNIQYF. The CDR3 nucleotides read TGTGCCAGCAGCCCCCAGCGGACCATAGCCAAAAACATTCAGTACTTC.

This clone was seen only a few times. The gene calls are TRBV5-1 and TRBJ1-3; D not certain. V shed 5 bases and J shed 0 bases, with 15 bases lying between them. Per germline, CDR1 SGHRS and CDR2 YFSETQ. The CDR3 is 16 amino acids. CDR3 sequence (DNA): TGCGCCAGCAGTAGAGAGGGAACAAACTCTGGAAACACCATATATTTT. Translating it yields CASSREGTNSGNTIYF.

The V gene is TRBV5-1, the J gene TRBJ1-5; a weak D match, TRBD1 (6 bases). The germline CDR1 and CDR2 sequences are SGHRS and YFSETQ. V lost 1 base and J lost 6, with 11 bases in between. This CDR3 is built from 14 residues. CDR3 bases: TGCGCCAGCAGCTTGTATGGGGGCAGTCAGCCCCAGCATTTT. Encoded protein: CASSLYGGSQPQHF.

The rearrangement joins TRBV5-4 to TRBJ2-3; 11 bases line up with TRBD2. The CDR3 totals 16 residues. J was trimmed by 2 bases and V by 4 bases; bases with no gene match: 6. Germline V lookup: CDR1 SGHNT, CDR2 YYREEE (reference sequence). The CDR3: CASSAPGLAATDTQYF. The CDR3 DNA reads as TGTGCCAGCAGCGCTCCGGGACTAGCGGCCACAGATACGCAGTATTTT.

The J gene is TRBJ2-3, the V gene TRBV28, with 10 positions matching TRBD2. Unmatched junction bases numbered 9, after V lost 6 bases and J lost 6 bases. CDR3 length equals 15 residues. Per the germline V gene, CDR1 is MDHEN and CDR2 is SYDVKM. The CDR3 loop is CASSPPAGGRDTQYF. CDR3 DNA sequence: TGTGCCAGCAGCCCCCCAGCGGGAGGGCGTGATACGCAGTATTTT.

The CDR3 coding sequence is TGTGCCAGCAGCTTAGCGCGGGGGAACACCGGGGAGCTGTTTTTT. This sequence encodes CASSLARGNTGELFF. The chain has TRBV7-9 and TRBJ2-2; possible D gene TRBD2, 6 bases. Trimming took off 0 bases at V and 1 base at J, with 6 bases between the two ends. Germline CDR1 reads SEHNR; CDR2 reads FQNEAQ (reference sequence). The CDR3 length is 15 residues.

The chain uses TRBV5-4 and TRBJ2-3; TRBD2 matches at 7 bases. Trimming took 5 bases from V and 2 from J; bases not matched to a gene: 8. This CDR3 is built from 15 residues. Germline-derived CDR1 and CDR2 are SGHNT and YYREEE (reference sequence). This CDR3 reads CASSLRDYSTDTQYF. The CDR3 bases are TGTGCCAGCAGTCTCCGGGACTATTCCACAGATACGCAGTATTTT. Drawing the rest from reference TRBV5-4 and TRBJ2-3, the complete variable domain is ETGVTQSPTHLIKTRGQQVTLRCSSQSGHNTVSWYQQALGQGPQFIFQYYREEENGRGNFPPRFSGLQFPNYSSELNVNALELDDSALYLCASSLRDYSTDTQYFGPGTRLTVL.

The chain has TRBV4-2 and TRBJ2-1, with 9 bases aligning to TRBD2. Trimming at V came to 1 base and at J to 6 bases, leaving 10 bases not matched to a gene. CDR1 is LGHNA, CDR2 YNFKEQ, per germline. The CDR3 is 17 amino acids. This CDR3 is CASSQVGFAGGPNEQFF. CDR3 sequence (DNA): TGTGCCAGCAGCCAAGTAGGGTTCGCGGGAGGGCCCAATGAGCAGTTCTTC.

The chain is built from TRBV5-1 and TRBJ2-7; 11 positions match TRBD2. Germline V CDR1 and CDR2: SGHRS, YFSETQ. Losses at the gene ends were 0 bases for V and 3 bases for J; bases not matched to a gene: 8. This CDR3 has 17 amino acids. The CDR3 bases are TGCGCCAGCAGCTTGGGGCCGCTAGCGGGGGGCCTCTACGAGCAGTACTTC. It codes for CASSLGPLAGGLYEQYF.

The chain recombines TRBV28 with TRBJ2-7, with D possibly TRBD1 on 6 matching bases. The V and J ends lost 2 bases and 2 bases respectively, with 7 bases between them. The CDR3 length is 13 residues. Germline CDR1 and CDR2: MDHEN and SYDVKM. The CDR3: CASSLRTAYEQYF. In DNA form, the CDR3 reads TGTGCCAGCAGTTTAAGGACAGCCTACGAGCAGTACTTC.

The table lists this clone with a count of one. The chain combines TRBV14 with TRBJ1-1; D ambiguous. The CDR3 is made up of 18 amino acids. V lost 0 bases to trimming and J lost 8 bases, with 25 bases between them. CDR1 and CDR2 from the germline V gene are SGHDN and FVKESK. The CDR3 sequence: CASSQDRWQFYARSEAFF. In DNA, the CDR3 is TGTGCCAGCAGCCAAGATCGGTGGCAATTCTATGCTAGATCGGAAGCTTTCTTT.

J is TRBJ1-1 and V is TRBV18, with D perhaps TRBD1 (5 bases). Trimming removed 4 bases at V and 1 base at J, with 7 bases between. Germline CDR1 KGHSH, CDR2 LQKENI. This CDR3 contains 13 residues. The CDR3 loop is CASSQTGNTEAFF. DNA of the CDR3: TGTGCCAGCTCACAAACAGGGAACACTGAAGCTTTCTTT.

The V and J genes are TRBV2 and TRBJ1-1; weak D call: TRBD1 (6 bases). CDR1 SNHLY and CDR2 FYNNEI come from the germline V gene. V gave up 6 bases and J gave up 1 base, with 9 bases separating them. This CDR3 spans 13 amino acids. In DNA, the CDR3 is TGTGCCAGCAGGCCGGACAGGAACACTGAAGCTTTCTTT. Amino acids: CASRPDRNTEAFF.

This chain uses TRBV30 with TRBJ1-2, with 11 bases matching TRBD1. CDR3 length equals 16 residues. Germline V gene lookup returns CDR1 GTSNPN and CDR2 SVGIG (reference sequence). V shed 5 bases, J shed 5 bases, and the junction held 13 bases outside the gene matches. In DNA, the CDR3 is TGTGCCTGGCAAAGGTGGGACAGGGGGTCGGAGTATGGCTACACCTTC. Translated, it gives CAWQRWDRGSEYGYTF. The full variable domain, its missing parts supplied by reference TRBV30 and TRBJ1-2, is SQTIHQWPATLVQPVGSPLSLECTVEGTSNPNLYWYRQAAGRGLQLLFYSVGIGQISSEVPQNLSASRPQDRQFILSSKKLLLSDSGFYLCAWQRWDRGSEYGYTFGSGTRLTVV.

This chain uses TRBV4-3 with TRBJ1-1; possibly TRBD1 for D (5 bases). This CDR3 is built from 14 residues. Germline V gene sequence: CDR1 LGHNA, CDR2 YSLEER. Trimming stripped 4 bases from V and 6 bases from J, with 15 bases between. The CDR3: CASSRNPGGAEAFF. CDR3 in DNA: TGCGCCAGCAGCCGAAACCCGGGGGGGGCTGAAGCTTTCTTT.

The chain links TRBV2 to TRBJ2-7; 12 bases map to TRBD2. CDR1 and CDR2 (germline): SNHLY, FYNNEI. V lost 6 bases, J lost 0 bases, and 0 bases stayed unmatched. The CDR3 extends over 14 amino acids. This chain's CDR3 is CASRTSGSSYEQYF. The CDR3 nucleotides read TGTGCCAGCAGGACTAGCGGGAGCTCCTACGAGCAGTACTTC.

The chain employs TRBV27 and TRBJ2-5; a weak D match, TRBD2 (5 bases). Germline CDR1 reads MNHEY; CDR2 reads SMNVEV (reference sequence). CDR3 length equals 16 residues. V was trimmed by 1 base and J by 4 bases, leaving 16 bases between them. The DNA of the CDR3 is TGTGCCAGCAGTTTATTTGGTCCCGTCCGGGGAGAGACCCAGTACTTC. As protein: CASSLFGPVRGETQYF.

This rearrangement joins TRBV7-9 to TRBJ1-1, with unresolved D. CDR1 is SEHNR and CDR2 is FQNEAQ in the germline V gene (reference sequence). The length of the CDR3 is 14 residues. V was pared by 2 bases and J by 0 bases, with 7 bases between. CDR3 region: CASSLPGMNTEAFF. DNA for the CDR3: TGTGCCAGCAGCTTACCAGGAATGAACACTGAAGCTTTCTTT.

The chain recombines TRBV4-2 with TRBJ2-2; TRBD2 aligns across 12 bases. Germline CDR1 is LGHNA and CDR2 is YNFKEQ. The CDR3 runs 16 residues. V lost 6 bases to trimming and J lost 3 bases; unmatched junction nucleotides: 5. DNA for the CDR3: TGTGCCAGCAGGTCACTAGCGGGAGGAGACACCGGGGAGCTGTTTTTT. Amino acid sequence: CASRSLAGGDTGELFF.

V gene TRBV25-1 combines with J gene TRBJ1-4; TRBD1 agrees at 7 bases. Germline V gene lookup returns CDR1 MGHDK and CDR2 SYGVNS. The CDR3 is 17 amino acids. V lost 3 bases, J lost 10 bases, and 17 bases stayed unmatched. The CDR3 coding sequence is TGTGCCAGCAGTGATCCGGGACAGCCTTTAGGATTGGGAAAACTGTTTTTT. It is translated as CASSDPGQPLGLGKLFF.

The chain carries TRBV28 and TRBJ1-4, with D perhaps TRBD1 (5 bases). The CDR3 spans 15 residues. V was clipped by 3 bases and J by 8 bases, with 16 bases between them. Germline V gene lookup returns CDR1 MDHEN and CDR2 SYDVKM. CDR3 region: CASSFLGEGREKLFF. The CDR3 region has the DNA TGTGCCAGCAGTTTCCTTGGGGAGGGGAGGGAAAAACTGTTTTTT.

The chain recombines TRBV7-9 with TRBJ1-3, with 9 bases matching TRBD1. V dropped 4 bases and J dropped 5; count of bases not matched to a gene: 6. The CDR3 loop spans 15 amino acids. CDR1 is SEHNR, CDR2 FQNEAQ, per germline (reference sequence). CDR3 region: CASSSPDRGRNTIYF. The CDR3 bases are TGTGCCAGCAGCTCCCCGGACAGGGGCCGAAACACCATATATTTT. Full variable domain (remainder filled in from reference TRBV7-9 and TRBJ1-3): DTGVSQNPRHKITKRGQNVTFRCDPISEHNRLYWYRQTLGQGPEFLTYFQNEAQLEKSRLLSDRFSAERPKGSFSTLEIQRTEQGDSAMYLCASSSPDRGRNTIYFGEGSWLTVV.

The chain uses TRBV9 and TRBJ2-1; 16 bases align to TRBD2. CDR3 length: 18 residues. V dropped 4 bases and J dropped 7; count of bases not matched to a gene: 11. CDR1 and CDR2 (germline): SGDLS, YYNGEE. The CDR3 loop reads CASSPGTSGRARKNEQFF. The CDR3, as DNA: TGTGCCAGCAGCCCAGGGACTAGCGGGAGGGCCCGGAAGAATGAGCAGTTCTTC.

The chain carries TRBV9 and TRBJ2-1; TRBD2 is a possible D gene (6 bases). Trimming stripped 5 bases from V and 9 bases from J, with 12 bases between. Per the germline V gene, CDR1 is SGDLS and CDR2 is YYNGEE. The CDR3 is 12 amino acids. Here the CDR3 DNA reads TGTGCCAGCAGTTCGTCGGGAGCTGAGCAGTTCTTC. Amino acids: CASSSSGAEQFF. The variable domain in full, completed from reference TRBV9 and TRBJ2-1, reads DSGVTQTPKHLITATGQRVTLRCSPRSGDLSVYWYQQSLDQGLQFLIQYYNGEERAKGNILERFSAQQFPDLHSELNLSSLELGDSALYFCASSSSGAEQFFGPGTRLTVL.